What follows are 22 T cell receptor beta chains derived from one specimen sequenced in a study of CXCR3-negative and CXCR3-positive naive CD8 T cells. Study results and caveats: CXCR3-positive naive cells had TRB CDR3s that were more hydrophobic than CXCR3-negative naive cells had.

The authors made the TRB cDNA libraries by 5' RACE using UMI labels. TCRdb reprocessed the 5' RACE reads and reports one entry per CDR3 protein, with no DNA. The listing contains about 89,000 distinct CDR3 sequences. These TCRs are of unknown antigen specificity. Sequencing was performed on naive CXCR3+ CD8+ T cells from blood. Sample subset: CD45RO-CCR7+CD27+CD95- naive CD8+ T cells expressing CXCR3 (TNR3+). All receptors come from a human donor in good health. Some clones in this sample may be carry-over from other donors' samples.

The chain uses TRBV29-1 and TRBJ2-7; the TCRdb call, TRBD2, lacks DNA for checking. This CDR3 has 14 amino acids. Germline lookup yields CDR1 SQVTM and CDR2 ANQGSEA. The CDR3: CSVGLHLDGGEQYF.

The rearrangement links TRBV29-1 to TRBJ2-5; the TCRdb call, TRBD2, lacks DNA for checking. The CDR3 is made up of 14 amino acids. The germline V gene encodes CDR1 SQVTM and CDR2 ANQGSEA. Here the CDR3 reads CSVEDRGLVETQYF. Full variable domain (remainder filled in from reference TRBV29-1 and TRBJ2-5): SAVISQKPSRDICQRGTSLTIQCQVDSQVTMMFWYRQQPGQSLTLIATANQGSEATYESGFVIDKFPISRPNLTFSTLTVSNMSPEDSSIYLCSVEDRGLVETQYFGPGTRLLVL.

This rearrangement joins TRBV27 to TRBJ2-3. Germline loops: CDR1 MNHEY, CDR2 SMNVEV (reference sequence). This CDR3 region has 12 residues. CDR3 sequence reads: CASADFTDTQYF.

V gene TRBV29-1 combines with J gene TRBJ2-7; the D gene TCRdb calls, TRBD2, cannot be checked with no DNA. The germline CDR1 and CDR2 sequences are SQVTM and ANQGSEA. This CDR3 region has 14 residues. This CDR3 reads CSVEFSGGGYEQYF.

The chain carries TRBV6-5 and TRBJ2-7; TCRdb lists TRBD1, though no DNA is available to test this call. CDR1 is MNHEY and CDR2 is SVGAGI in the germline V gene. The CDR3 length is 14 residues. This chain's CDR3 is CASKRDRGAYEQYF.

The CDR3 here is CASKREETQYF. The chain recombines TRBV12-3 or TRBV12-4 with TRBJ2-5. The CDR3 has 11 residues.

The chain has TRBV5-6 and TRBJ2-1; as DNA is missing, the TRBD1 call by TCRdb cannot be tested. The CDR3 totals 15 residues. Germline V gene lookup returns CDR1 SGHDT and CDR2 YYEEEE. The CDR3 loop is CASSPTGTECNEQFF.

This rearrangement joins TRBV27 to TRBJ1-5; TCRdb's D call of TRBD1 is untestable without DNA. From germline, CDR1 is MNHEY and CDR2 SMNVEV (reference sequence). The CDR3 has 17 residues. CDR3 region: CASSLFAGDYSNQPQHF.

The gene calls are TRBV6-2 or TRBV6-3 and TRBJ2-3; TCRdb returns TRBD1, unconfirmable since there is no DNA. Looked up from germline, CDR1 is MNHEY and CDR2 is SVGEGT. The CDR3 covers 16 residues. The CDR3 loop is CASSYPSGDTGDTEYF.

The chain employs TRBV6-2 or TRBV6-3 and TRBJ2-7; TCRdb reports TRBD1, a call that lacks DNA to check it against. The CDR3 extends over 12 amino acids. Germline V gives CDR1 MNHEY, CDR2 SVGEGT. The CDR3: CASSTGIHEQYF.

The chain is built from TRBV7-2 and TRBJ1-1; checking the TCRdb D call of TRBD1 is not possible without DNA. The CDR3 covers 11 residues. The germline V gene has CDR1 SGHTA and CDR2 FQGNSA. CDR3 region: CASSPGFRAFF.

The rearrangement uses TRBV28 and TRBJ1-1. In germline, CDR1 is MDHEN, CDR2 SYDVKM. The CDR3 extends over 14 amino acids. CDR3: CASSWRNMNTEAFF.

The chain employs TRBV29-1 and TRBJ2-3; TCRdb returns TRBD1, unconfirmable since there is no DNA. CDR3 length: 15 residues. Germline V gives CDR1 SQVTM, CDR2 ANQGSEA. The CDR3 protein is CSVEWRGDNTDTQYF.

The chain employs TRBV4-3 and TRBJ1-5; TCRdb designates TRBD1, a call that cannot be tested without DNA. CDR1 and CDR2 (germline): LGHNA, YSLEER. The CDR3 is 18 residues long. CDR3 region: CASSQDLPWADSNQPQHF.

V is TRBV24-1 and J is TRBJ2-7; the D call from TCRdb, TRBD1, cannot be confirmed without DNA. CDR1 is KGHDR and CDR2 is SFDVKD in the germline V gene. The CDR3 loop spans 13 amino acids. CDR3 sequence reads: CATSSGQGNEQYF.

This rearrangement joins TRBV5-1 to TRBJ2-1; TCRdb's D call, TRBD2, is unchecked because there is no DNA. This CDR3 has 14 residues. From germline, CDR1 is SGHRS and CDR2 YFSETQ. Here the CDR3 reads CASSTTTSENEQFF.

The V call is TRBV4-1, the J call TRBJ1-2. CDR1 is MGHRA, CDR2 YSYEKL, per germline. The CDR3 covers 14 residues. Here the CDR3 reads CASSQVPDVYGYTF.

CDR3 loop: CASRARGLDETYEQYF. This rearrangement joins TRBV6-6 to TRBJ2-7; TCRdb indicates TRBD1, and absent DNA this call remains unverified. The CDR3 loop spans 16 amino acids. Per the germline V gene, CDR1 is MNHNY and CDR2 is SVGAGI (reference sequence).

The V and J genes are TRBV7-3 and TRBJ1-1; the D call from TCRdb, TRBD1, cannot be confirmed without DNA. Per the germline V gene, CDR1 is SGHTA and CDR2 is FQGTGA. The CDR3 loop spans 12 amino acids. CDR3 residues: CASSLGGGEAFF.

V is TRBV28 and J is TRBJ2-3; TCRdb outputs TRBD1, but without DNA this stays unchecked. The germline gives CDR1 MDHEN, CDR2 SYDVKM. This CDR3 spans 16 amino acids. The CDR3 spells CASSPTGTGWADTQYF.

The chain has TRBV29-1 and TRBJ2-7; checking the TCRdb D call of TRBD1 is not possible without DNA. CDR1 and CDR2 from the germline V gene are SQVTM and ANQGSEA. CDR3 length: 14 amino acids. CDR3 loop: CSVVPGQGSYEQYF.

This chain joins TRBV20-1 and TRBJ1-5; with no DNA, the TCRdb D assignment of TRBD1 cannot be verified. This CDR3 has 15 amino acids. Germline assignment: CDR1 DFQATT and CDR2 SNEGSKA (reference sequence). The CDR3 sequence: CRAEGPGTGYQPQHF.